This T cell receptor (beta chain) comes out of a study of OX40 agonist ivuxolimab in advanced cancers. Across the whole study: Three patients responded partially, comprising one with hepatocellular carcinoma and two with cutaneous melanoma.

Data came from immunoSEQ multiplex PCR; TCRdb stores just in-frame clones and leaves some out. The sample consists of 70,000 to 75,000 clones, around 83% of them appearing once. With baseline, cycle 4 day 1, and cycle 7 day 1 as timepoints, blood was sampled. This CDR3 is built from 14 residues. Germline V lookup: CDR1 SNHLY, CDR2 FYNNEI. V dropped 5 bases and J dropped 7 bases, with 17 bases sitting between them. This receptor was taken from an adult with an advanced solid tumor such as melanoma, head and neck, liver or kidney cancer. V is TRBV2 and J is TRBJ1-2, with D tentatively TRBD1 (5 bases). The sequenced sample was CD4+ or CD8+ T cells sorted from blood, obtained in a trial of the OX40 agonist ivuxolimab. The CDR3 region is CASSLLGGLSGYTF. The CDR3 DNA sequence: TGTGCCAGCAGTCTACTGGGGGGTCTATCTGGCTACACCTTC.